This T cell receptor beta chain is drawn from a study of blood T cell repertoires in COVID-19. V trimming: 3 bases; J trimming: 9 bases; junction bases outside the gene matches: 6. Germline V gene data show CDR1 as KGHSH and CDR2 as LQKENI. The CDR3 is 15 amino acids. Original data processing: Estimation of nucleated cell counts relied on the amplification of reference gene primers. Data came from immunoSEQ multiplex PCR; TCRdb stores just in-frame clones and leaves some out. That table gives V, J and clone size, and the DNA gave D and trimming. The table lists around 450,000 clones, 75% to 90% of them singletons. Participants' reported clinical history set cohort assignment.

The origin of this receptor is a woman in her late teens or twenties who had recovered from COVID-19. The sample consisted of PBMCs or T cells enriched from blood (not recorded which). V and J are TRBV18 and TRBJ1-6; TRBD1 aligns across 9 bases. The CDR3 region is CASSPRTGESSPLHF. The CDR3 DNA is TGTGCCAGCTCACCTAGGACAGGGGAGTCTTCACCCCTCCACTTT.